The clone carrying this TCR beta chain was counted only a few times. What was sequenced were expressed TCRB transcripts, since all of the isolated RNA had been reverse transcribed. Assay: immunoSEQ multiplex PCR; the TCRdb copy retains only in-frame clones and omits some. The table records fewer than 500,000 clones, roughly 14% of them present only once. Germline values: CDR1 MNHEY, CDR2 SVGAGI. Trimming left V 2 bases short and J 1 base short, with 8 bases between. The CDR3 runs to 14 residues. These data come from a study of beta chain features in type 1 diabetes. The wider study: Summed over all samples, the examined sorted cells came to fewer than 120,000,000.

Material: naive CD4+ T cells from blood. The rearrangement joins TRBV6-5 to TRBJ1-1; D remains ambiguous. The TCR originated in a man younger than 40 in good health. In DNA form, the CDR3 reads TGTGCCAGCAGTTACCGTCTAGAGAACACTGAAGCTTTCTTT. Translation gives CASSYRLENTEAFF.